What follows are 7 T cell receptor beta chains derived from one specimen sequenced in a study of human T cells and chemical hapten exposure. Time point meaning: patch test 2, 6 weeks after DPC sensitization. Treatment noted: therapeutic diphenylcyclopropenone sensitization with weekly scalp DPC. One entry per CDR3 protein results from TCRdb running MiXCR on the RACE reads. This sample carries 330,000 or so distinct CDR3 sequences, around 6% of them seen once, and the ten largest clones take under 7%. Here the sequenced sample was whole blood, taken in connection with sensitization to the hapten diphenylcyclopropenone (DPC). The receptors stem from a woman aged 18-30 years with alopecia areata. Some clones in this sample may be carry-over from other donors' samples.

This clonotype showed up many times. CDR3 DNA: TGTGCCAGCAGCTTATTTTCAGCGCCAGATACGCAGTATTTT. This translates into CASSLFSAPDTQYF. The chain is built from TRBV7-2 and TRBJ2-3; D is unclear. CDR1 and CDR2 from the germline V gene are SGHTA and FQGNSA. The V gene lost 2 bases and the J gene lost 4 bases, with 10 bases spanning the gap. The CDR3 is 14 amino acids.

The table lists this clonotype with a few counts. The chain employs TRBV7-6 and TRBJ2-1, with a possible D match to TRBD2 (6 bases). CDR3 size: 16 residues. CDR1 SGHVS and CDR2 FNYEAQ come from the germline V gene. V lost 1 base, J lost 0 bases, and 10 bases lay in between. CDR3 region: CASSLERVNSYNEQFF. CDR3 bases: TGTGCCAGCAGCTTAGAGCGGGTGAACTCCTACAATGAGCAGTTCTTC.

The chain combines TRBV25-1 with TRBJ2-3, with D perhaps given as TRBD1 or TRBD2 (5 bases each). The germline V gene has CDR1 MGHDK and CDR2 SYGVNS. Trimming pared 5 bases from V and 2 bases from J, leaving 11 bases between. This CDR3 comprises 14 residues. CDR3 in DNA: TGTGCCAGCAGTAAGGTGGGGACCACAGATACGCAGTATTTT. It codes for CASSKVGTTDTQYF.

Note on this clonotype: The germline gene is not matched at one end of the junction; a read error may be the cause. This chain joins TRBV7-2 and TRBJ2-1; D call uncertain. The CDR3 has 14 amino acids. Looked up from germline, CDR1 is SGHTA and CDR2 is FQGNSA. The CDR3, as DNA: TGTGCCAGCAGCTACCCGGTGCCCAACAATGTGCAGTTCTTC. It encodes CASSYPVPNNVQFF.

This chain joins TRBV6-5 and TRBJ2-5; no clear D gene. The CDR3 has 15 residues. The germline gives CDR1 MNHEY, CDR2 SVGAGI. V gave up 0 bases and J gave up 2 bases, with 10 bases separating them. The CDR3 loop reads CASSYSHQRQETQYF. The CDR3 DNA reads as TGTGCCAGCAGTTACTCGCACCAAAGGCAAGAGACCCAGTACTTC.

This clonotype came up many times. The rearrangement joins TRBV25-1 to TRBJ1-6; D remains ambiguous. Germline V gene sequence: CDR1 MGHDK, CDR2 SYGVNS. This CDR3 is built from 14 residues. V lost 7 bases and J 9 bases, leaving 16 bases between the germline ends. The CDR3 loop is CASTRDGLSSPLHF. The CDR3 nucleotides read TGTGCCAGCACCAGAGACGGACTATCTTCACCCCTCCACTTT.

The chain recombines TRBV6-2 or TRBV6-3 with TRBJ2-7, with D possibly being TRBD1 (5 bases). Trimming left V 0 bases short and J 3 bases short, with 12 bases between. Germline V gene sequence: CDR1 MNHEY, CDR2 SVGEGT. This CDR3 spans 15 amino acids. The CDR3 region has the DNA TGTGCCAGCAGTTACTCAGTCGGCAGGGTCTACGAGCAGTACTTC. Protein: CASSYSVGRVYEQYF.